This passage covers 12 T cell receptor beta chains from one sample sequenced in a study of shared clonotypes between healthy human individuals. The table came from immunoSEQ multiplex PCR; TCRdb's copy has only in-frame clones and leaves some out. Counted here are around 320,000 clones, around 87% occurring once; the ten biggest clones make up around 15%. Sequencing was done on a sample of memory CD8+ T cells sorted from blood. Described subset: CD45RO+ cells pooled with CCR7-negative TemRA cells. These receptors came from a man aged 18 to 29 in good health.

This rearrangement joins TRBV9 to TRBJ2-2; a possible D gene is TRBD1 (6 bases). The CDR3 extends over 15 amino acids. Per the germline V gene, CDR1 is SGDLS and CDR2 is YYNGEE. Trimming shortened V by 2 bases and J by 4 bases, and 12 bases separated the two germline ends. CDR3 loop: CASSVYRDSTGELFF. The CDR3 DNA reads as TGTGCCAGCAGCGTCTACAGGGATTCCACCGGGGAGCTGTTTTTT. The whole variable domain, filled in from reference TRBV9 and TRBJ2-2, reads DSGVTQTPKHLITATGQRVTLRCSPRSGDLSVYWYQQSLDQGLQFLIQYYNGEERAKGNILERFSAQQFPDLHSELNLSSLELGDSALYFCASSVYRDSTGELFFGEGSRLTVL.

The chain recombines TRBV7-9 with TRBJ1-1, with D tentatively TRBD1 (6 bases). V was pared by 5 bases and J by 5 bases, with 15 bases between. Germline loops: CDR1 SEHNR, CDR2 FQNEAQ (reference sequence). The CDR3 extends over 14 amino acids. The CDR3 sequence is CASSPSGVRTEAFF. CDR3 DNA sequence: TGTGCCAGCAGCCCGTCAGGGGTGCGAACTGAAGCTTTCTTT.

V and J are TRBV29-1 and TRBJ2-4, with D unresolved. V was cut by 4 bases and J by 0 bases, with 10 bases left in between. Germline V gene sequence: CDR1 SQVTM, CDR2 ANQGSEA. The CDR3 spans 14 residues. Written as DNA, the CDR3 is TGCAGCGTTGTTTTCATCGTAGCCAAAAACATTCAGTACTTC. It is translated as CSVVFIVAKNIQYF.

The CDR3 sequence: CASSVGGLADLSSTDTQYF. The CDR3 DNA reads as TGTGCCAGCAGCGTAGGGGGACTAGCGGATCTGTCTAGCACAGATACGCAGTATTTT. The V call is TRBV9, the J call TRBJ2-3, with 11 bases identical to TRBD2. The germline gives CDR1 SGDLS, CDR2 YYNGEE. This CDR3 spans 19 amino acids. After removal of 0 bases from V and 0 bases from J, the junction contained 9 bases not matched to a gene.

As regards this clone: The same CDR3 also results from other DNA sequences found in this sample. This chain connects TRBV7-8 to TRBJ2-5; D perhaps matches TRBD2 (5 bases). The V gene's germline CDR1 is SGHVS and CDR2 FQNEAQ. Trimming took off 1 base at V and 4 bases at J, with 7 bases between the two ends. The CDR3 contains 13 residues. DNA for the CDR3: TGTGCCAGCAGCTTAGATCGGGGAGAGACCCAGTACTTC. Protein: CASSLDRGETQYF.

The rearrangement uses TRBV29-1 and TRBJ2-2; D not resolved. This CDR3 contains 11 residues. Germline V lookup: CDR1 SQVTM, CDR2 ANQGSEA. V dropped 0 bases and J dropped 8 bases, with 4 bases sitting between them. CDR3 in DNA: TGCAGCGTTGAAGACCAAGGGGAGCTGTTTTTT. As protein: CSVEDQGELFF.

The rearrangement joins TRBV6-1 to TRBJ2-7, with no clear D. From germline, CDR1 is MNHNS and CDR2 SASEGT. The length of the CDR3 is 13 residues. Between the trimmed V and J ends, which lost 4 bases and 2 bases, there was a span of 9 bases. This CDR3 is CASSAVPPYEQYF. The CDR3 region has the DNA TGTGCCAGCAGTGCAGTTCCCCCCTACGAGCAGTACTTC.

Only a few counts were recorded for this clone. The V and J genes are TRBV19 and TRBJ1-2; perhaps TRBD1 as D (6 bases). This CDR3 region has 15 residues. The germline CDR1 and CDR2 sequences are LNHDA and SQIVND (reference sequence). Between the trimmed V and J ends, which lost 3 bases and 3 bases, there was a span of 14 bases. CDR3 nucleotide sequence: TGTGCCAGTAGTATCTTCCTGGGGGCGGACTATGGCTACACCTTC. This gives the protein CASSIFLGADYGYTF.

The chain carries TRBV4-1 and TRBJ2-7; 9 bases align to TRBD1. CDR1 and CDR2 (germline): MGHRA, YSYEKL. This CDR3 is built from 15 residues. The J segment lost 4 bases and the V segment lost 5 bases, leaving 9 bases of the junction unmatched. DNA of the CDR3: TGCGCCAGCAGCTCGGAAACCGGGACAGGGTACGAGCAGTACTTC. Protein sequence: CASSSETGTGYEQYF.

This rearrangement joins TRBV28 to TRBJ1-4; 7 bases are shared with TRBD1. With V trimmed by 6 bases and J by 3 bases, 4 bases remained unmatched. The CDR3 is 14 residues long. Germline CDR1 and CDR2: MDHEN and SYDVKM. CDR3 in amino acids: CASSRTGANEKLFF. The CDR3 DNA sequence: TGTGCCAGCAGCCGTACAGGGGCTAATGAAAAACTGTTTTTT.

V and J are TRBV10-3 and TRBJ2-2; a weak D match, TRBD1 (6 bases). The V gene's germline CDR1 is ENHRY and CDR2 SYGVKD. The CDR3 runs to 16 residues. With 5 bases removed from V and 3 bases from J, the gap between germline ends came to 16 bases. The CDR3 protein is CAISSSWGRDTGELFF. The CDR3 region has the DNA TGTGCCATCAGTAGTTCCTGGGGGCGGGACACCGGGGAGCTGTTTTTT.

V is TRBV27 and J is TRBJ2-3, with a possible D match to TRBD2 (6 bases). The CDR3 extends over 14 amino acids. Per the germline V gene, CDR1 is MNHEY and CDR2 is SMNVEV (reference sequence). Trimming stripped 5 bases from V and 10 bases from J, with 19 bases between. The CDR3 region is CASSPMPPSVAQYF. The CDR3 DNA sequence: TGTGCCAGCAGTCCTATGCCCCCTAGCGTCGCGCAGTATTTT.